Presented here are 28 T cell receptor beta chains from one specimen sequenced in a study of blood T cell repertoires in COVID-19. Using immunoSEQ multiplex PCR, the repertoire was profiled, and TCRdb retains in-frame clones only, with some absent. The sample shows roughly 60,000 clones, roughly 86% of them seen only once. Input material: peripheral blood. The receptors stem from a man in his 60s with active COVID-19.

The CDR3 bases are TGTGCCACCCCGCGGGACAGGGAAGAGACCCAGTACTTC. Its protein product is CATPRDREETQYF. V is TRBV27 and J is TRBJ2-5; 9 bases are a match to TRBD1. The V and J ends lost 10 bases and 3 bases, in that order; junction bases with no gene match: 6. The CDR3 covers 13 residues. Germline V gene sequence: CDR1 MNHEY, CDR2 SMNVEV (reference sequence).

The chain joins TRBV6-1 to TRBJ2-3, with TRBD2 matching over 8 bases. CDR1 is MNHNS and CDR2 is SASEGT in the germline V gene. The trim removed 2 bases at V and 6 bases at J, leaving 7 bases unmatched. The CDR3 totals 15 residues. CDR3 residues: CASSEPGTSQDTQYF. CDR3 nucleotide sequence: TGTGCCAGCAGTGAACCCGGGACTAGTCAGGATACGCAGTATTTT.

V and J are TRBV11-2 and TRBJ2-4; TRBD1 matches 10 bases. Germline-derived CDR1 and CDR2 are SGHAT and FQNNGV. The V and J ends lost 5 bases and 1 base, in that order; junction bases with no gene match: 11. The CDR3 is made up of 18 amino acids. The CDR3 DNA sequence: TGTGCCAGCAGCCGCTACGACAGGGGGCTTGTGGCCAAAAACATTCAGTACTTC. Translated, it gives CASSRYDRGLVAKNIQYF. Complete variable domain (other parts from reference TRBV11-2 and TRBJ2-4): EAGVAQSPRYKIIEKRQSVAFWCNPISGHATLYWYQQILGQGPKLLIQFQNNGVVDDSQLPKDRFSAERLKGVDSTLKIQPAKLEDSAVYLCASSRYDRGLVAKNIQYFGAGTRLSVL.

V usage is TRBV6-4 and J usage is TRBJ2-6; D gene ambiguous. CDR3 length: 17 amino acids. The germline V gene encodes CDR1 MRHNA and CDR2 SNTAGT. With 7 bases removed from V and 0 bases from J, the gap between germline ends came to 16 bases. CDR3 loop: CASIQIPVLSGANVLTF. CDR3 DNA sequence: TGTGCCAGCATTCAGATACCAGTGCTCTCTGGGGCCAACGTCCTGACTTTC.

This rearrangement joins TRBV4-2 to TRBJ2-7; D is ambiguous. CDR1 and CDR2 (germline): LGHNA, YNFKEQ. V was cut by 4 bases and J by 6 bases, with 16 bases left in between. This CDR3 is built from 14 residues. Written as DNA, the CDR3 is TGTGCCAGCAGCCCCCGGTGGAGCCAGACCGAGCAGTACTTC. Its protein is CASSPRWSQTEQYF.

V gene TRBV6-5 combines with J gene TRBJ2-7; 7 nucleotides line up with TRBD2. Germline V gene sequence: CDR1 MNHEY, CDR2 SVGAGI. The V segment lost 7 bases and the J segment 12 bases; nucleotides outside the gene matches: 18. CDR3 length equals 14 residues. The CDR3 sequence is CASKSLRAGKWLYF. The CDR3, as DNA: TGTGCCAGCAAGTCGCTACGAGCGGGAAAATGGCTGTACTTC.

J is TRBJ2-1 and V is TRBV9; the match to TRBD2 covers 14 bases. The CDR3 extends over 18 amino acids. Germline V gene lookup returns CDR1 SGDLS and CDR2 YYNGEE. V lost 3 bases and J lost 2; bases outside the gene matches: 7. CDR3 in DNA: TGTGCCAGCAGCGCCGGGACTAGCGGGAGTAGCACCTACAATGAGCAGTTCTTC. Translated, it gives CASSAGTSGSSTYNEQFF.

The genes are TRBV7-8 and TRBJ1-1, with TRBD1 identical over 8 bases. From germline, CDR1 is SGHVS and CDR2 FQNEAQ. V trimming: 7 bases; J trimming: 0 bases; junction bases outside the gene matches: 4. The CDR3 is 14 residues long. The CDR3 DNA reads TGTGCCAGCATCGGGGGACAGGTGAACACTGAAGCTTTCTTT. Amino acids: CASIGGQVNTEAFF.

V gene TRBV5-6 combines with J gene TRBJ2-1; D is unresolved. The length of the CDR3 is 15 residues. V lost 1 base and J lost 5, with 13 bases in between. Germline CDR1 and CDR2: SGHDT and YYEEEE. As DNA, the CDR3 is TGTGCCAGCAGCTTGTTTCTCGGTGAGAACAATGAGCAGTTCTTC. Amino acid sequence: CASSLFLGENNEQFF.

This clone appeared once. V and J are TRBV5-6 and TRBJ2-2; D perhaps matches TRBD1 (6 bases). There are 15 residues in the CDR3. V lost 3 bases and J 6 bases, leaving 15 bases between the germline ends. Germline V CDR1 and CDR2: SGHDT, YYEEEE. CDR3 sequence reads: CASSYAGVRAGELFF. CDR3 in DNA: TGTGCCAGCAGCTACGCAGGGGTGCGGGCCGGGGAGCTGTTTTTT.

The gene calls are TRBV29-1 and TRBJ1-1; no firm D call. V shed 0 bases and J shed 11 bases, with 7 bases lying between them. Germline CDR1 is SQVTM and CDR2 is ANQGSEA. CDR3 length: 10 amino acids. In DNA, the CDR3 is TGCAGCGTTGAAGAACTAGGGGCTTTCTTT. Encoded protein: CSVEELGAFF.

This clone showed up just a few times. The chain links TRBV7-2 to TRBJ2-2; tentative D call: TRBD2 (6 bases). The CDR3 contains 17 residues. The ends were cut back, 4 bases at V and 1 base at J, with 16 bases in the middle. Per the germline V gene, CDR1 is SGHTA and CDR2 is FQGNSA. CDR3 residues: CASSSPSGLQNTGELFF. CDR3 bases: TGTGCCAGCAGCTCCCCAAGTGGACTACAGAACACCGGGGAGCTGTTTTTT. The entire variable domain, with the rest obtained from reference TRBV7-2 and TRBJ2-2, is as follows: GAGVSQSPSNKVTEKGKDVELRCDPISGHTALYWYRQSLGQGLEFLIYFQGNSAPDKSGLPSDRFSAERTGGSVSTLTIQRTQQEDSAVYLCASSSPSGLQNTGELFFGEGSRLTVL.

This sequence joins TRBV3-1 (or the pseudogene TRBV3-2) and TRBJ2-2; TRBD2 aligns across 8 bases. The junction had 22 bases not matched to a gene; V was cut back by 1 base and J by 6 bases. Looked up from germline, CDR1 is LGHDT and CDR2 is YNNKEL (reference sequence). The CDR3 covers 21 residues. CDR3 coding DNA: TGTGCCAGCAGCCAAGGGGGGGTCCCCACAGGGAGCGGGAGTTTACCCGGGGAGCTGTTTTTT. As protein: CASSQGGVPTGSGSLPGELFF.

The chain couples TRBV9 to TRBJ1-6; 9 bases fit TRBD1. The CDR3 spans 15 residues. Unmatched junction bases numbered 7, after V lost 4 bases and J lost 8 bases. Germline CDR1 is SGDLS and CDR2 is YYNGEE. The CDR3 loop reads CASSPGQGPDSPLHF. Here the CDR3 DNA reads TGTGCCAGCAGCCCAGGACAGGGGCCCGATTCACCCCTCCACTTT.

Points on this clone: The conserved final phenylalanine or tryptophan is absent from the CDR3, which likely points to a read error. The DNA is left out, because the CDR3 cannot be placed on it with certainty; the CDR3 is given as TCRdb lists it. This chain uses TRBV6-1 with TRBJ2-3; the table's TRBD2 call for D was not verified on the DNA. The CDR3 extends over 15 residues, inclusive of both ends. CDR1 is MNHNS and CDR2 is SASEGT in the germline V gene. CDR3 amino acids: CASSESGTRLSGVVP.

The genes are TRBV7-8 and TRBJ2-1; 10 bases fit TRBD2. Germline assignment: CDR1 SGHVS and CDR2 FQNEAQ. J gave up 6 bases and V 5 bases, and 10 bases lay outside the gene matches. This CDR3 is 16 amino acids long. CDR3 DNA: TGTGCCAGCAGCCCGATAGCGGGAGGTTTTAGCAATGAGCAGTTCTTC. This translates into CASSPIAGGFSNEQFF.

This CDR3 reads CASTALTSGAMETQYF. The CDR3 DNA reads as TGTGCCAGCACCGCTCTGACTAGCGGAGCTATGGAGACCCAGTACTTC. V usage is TRBV5-4 and J usage is TRBJ2-5; 9 bases align to TRBD2. CDR1 and CDR2 (germline): SGHNT, YYREEE (reference sequence). This CDR3 has 16 amino acids. Losses at the gene ends were 6 bases for V and 5 bases for J; bases not matched to a gene: 14.

The rearrangement joins TRBV18 to TRBJ2-3, with unresolved D. This CDR3 is 12 amino acids long. The germline gives CDR1 KGHSH, CDR2 LQKENI. V dropped 3 bases and J dropped 6 bases, with 7 bases sitting between them. CDR3 amino acids: CASSPEDDTQYF. As DNA, the CDR3 is TGTGCCAGCTCACCTGAGGATGATACGCAGTATTTT. Based on the CDR3 plus reference TRBV18 and TRBJ2-3, the full variable domain is NAGVMQNPRHLVRRRGQEARLRCSPMKGHSHVYWYRQLPEEGLKFMVYLQKENIIDESGMPKERFSAEFPKEGPSILRIQQVVRGDSAAYFCASSPEDDTQYFGPGTRLTVL.

V and J are TRBV5-1 and TRBJ1-4; 8 nucleotides align to TRBD1. Germline V CDR1 and CDR2: SGHRS, YFSETQ. With 4 bases clipped from V and 8 bases from J, the junction kept 7 bases outside the gene matches. There are 14 residues in the CDR3. The CDR3 here is CASSTTGVVEKLFF. In DNA form, the CDR3 reads TGCGCCAGCAGCACGACAGGGGTAGTGGAAAAACTGTTTTTT.

This clone occurred once. The chain recombines TRBV24-1 with TRBJ2-1; 7 bases agree with TRBD2. With V trimmed by 3 bases and J by 6 bases, 7 bases remained unmatched. Germline-derived CDR1 and CDR2 are KGHDR and SFDVKD. The CDR3 has 15 amino acids. Written as DNA, the CDR3 is TGTGCCACCAGTGATGGGCGGGAGTCCCTCAATGAGCAGTTCTTC. Translation: CATSDGRESLNEQFF.

The chain links TRBV18 to TRBJ2-1, with 11 bases aligning to TRBD2. The CDR3 is 15 amino acids. Looked up from germline, CDR1 is KGHSH and CDR2 is LQKENI. The ends lost 9 bases at V and 12 bases at J; junction bases unmatched: 16. The DNA of the CDR3 is TGTGCCAGTTGTTCTGATACTAGCGGGAGTTTTTGGCAGTTCTTC. Translation: CASCSDTSGSFWQFF.

The chain joins TRBV13 to TRBJ1-1, with D tentatively TRBD1 (5 bases). The CDR3 extends over 13 amino acids. Looked up from germline, CDR1 is PRHDT and CDR2 is FYEKMQ (reference sequence). V lost 8 bases and J 3 bases, leaving 13 bases between the germline ends. The CDR3 nucleotides read TGTGCCAGCGATTGGGGGGAGGACACTGAAGCTTTCTTT. This gives the protein CASDWGEDTEAFF.

The chain joins TRBV16 to TRBJ1-3; D gene ambiguous. The CDR3 loop spans 13 amino acids. The V gene lost 3 bases and the J gene lost 4 bases, with 7 bases spanning the gap. From germline, CDR1 is KGHSY and CDR2 FQNENV. The DNA of the CDR3 is TGTGCCAGCAGCCAGATCGCGGGAAACACCATATATTTT. Protein product: CASSQIAGNTIYF.

The rearrangement joins TRBV4-1 to TRBJ2-1; possibly TRBD1 for D (6 bases). V was clipped by 4 bases and J by 7 bases, with 8 bases between them. This CDR3 has 12 residues. The V gene's germline CDR1 is MGHRA and CDR2 YSYEKL. The CDR3 is CASSPTGNEQFF. The CDR3 nucleotides are TGCGCCAGCAGCCCAACAGGGAATGAGCAGTTCTTC.

In this sample, this clone turned up once. V and J are TRBV6-5 and TRBJ1-2, with a tentative D call TRBD1 (5 bases). The CDR3 covers 15 residues. Trimming removed 0 bases from V and 5 bases from J, with 13 bases in between. Germline loops: CDR1 MNHEY, CDR2 SVGAGI. DNA for the CDR3: TGTGCCAGCAGTTACTCAGTCGCAGGGCTTTATGGCTACACCTTC. This codes for CASSYSVAGLYGYTF.

The rearrangement uses TRBV29-1 and TRBJ2-1; no clear D. There are 15 residues in the CDR3. The V end lost 4 bases, the J end lost 0 bases, and 13 bases lay between the germline ends. CDR1 and CDR2 from the germline V gene are SQVTM and ANQGSEA. The CDR3 spells CSVVSGGSSYNEQFF. CDR3 coding DNA: TGCAGCGTTGTCTCCGGTGGTTCCTCCTACAATGAGCAGTTCTTC.

This chain connects TRBV5-5 to TRBJ2-1; D gene ambiguous. This CDR3 has 14 residues. V lost 0 bases and J lost 1, with 5 bases in between. The germline CDR1 and CDR2 sequences are SGHKS and YYEKEE (reference sequence). CDR3 sequence reads: CASSLVTSYNEQFF. For the CDR3, the DNA is TGTGCCAGCAGCTTGGTAACTTCCTACAATGAGCAGTTCTTC.

The V and J genes are TRBV5-1 and TRBJ2-7, with TRBD1 identical over 9 bases. From germline, CDR1 is SGHRS and CDR2 YFSETQ. Germline trimming cut 4 bases from V and 6 bases from J; bases unmatched to any gene: 11. The CDR3 totals 15 residues. CDR3 DNA sequence: TGCGCCAGCAGCCCACGTCCCGGGACAGGGCTCGAGCAGTACTTC. Its translation: CASSPRPGTGLEQYF.